What follows are 25 T cell receptor beta chains derived from one specimen sequenced in a study of early T cells in non-severe SARS-CoV-2 infection. TCRdb re-analysed the 5' RACE reads in MiXCR, keeping a single row per CDR3 protein. The table lists about 61,000 distinct CDR3 sequences, 12% of them singletons. Source: whole blood, taken at baseline. Receptor source: an adult who was a healthcare worker with PCR-confirmed SARS-CoV-2 infection or an uninfected control (not recorded which). The donor label of this sample is uncertain.

The table lists this clonotype with many counts. V is TRBV7-8 and J is TRBJ1-2, with 7 bases lining up with TRBD1. Germline-derived CDR1 and CDR2 are SGHVS and FQNEAQ. The CDR3 has 15 amino acids. The trim removed 5 bases at V and 2 bases at J, leaving 8 bases unmatched. The CDR3 nucleotides read TGTGCCAGCAGCGCGGACAGGATCTCAAACTATGGCTACACCTTC. Amino acid sequence: CASSADRISNYGYTF.

This clonotype came up a few times. V gene TRBV7-3 combines with J gene TRBJ2-1; 10 positions match TRBD2. Losses at the gene ends were 5 bases for V and 8 bases for J; bases not matched to a gene: 12. Germline V gene sequence: CDR1 SGHTA, CDR2 FQGTGA. The CDR3 totals 16 residues. The CDR3 loop reads CASSPRAGGLRDEQFF. DNA for the CDR3: TGTGCCAGCAGCCCACGAGCGGGGGGGCTTAGGGATGAGCAGTTCTTC.

This clonotype was picked up many times. The rearrangement uses TRBV10-1 and TRBJ2-2; tentatively, D is TRBD1 (6 bases). This CDR3 region has 13 residues. Germline V gives CDR1 WNHNN, CDR2 SYGVQD (reference sequence). Trimming stripped 7 bases from V and 4 bases from J, with 10 bases between. The CDR3 bases are TGCGCCAGCACTACAGGGTCCACCGGGGAGCTGTTTTTT. This gives the protein CASTTGSTGELFF.

This clonotype occurred a few times. This rearrangement joins TRBV27 to TRBJ2-2, with D possibly TRBD1 on 7 matching bases. The length of the CDR3 is 16 residues. In germline, CDR1 is MNHEY, CDR2 SMNVEV (reference sequence). The V end lost 3 bases, the J end lost 4 bases, and 15 bases lay between the germline ends. The CDR3 protein is CASSFRQGAGTGELFF. DNA of the CDR3: TGTGCCAGCAGTTTTAGACAGGGAGCGGGCACCGGGGAGCTGTTTTTT.

The rearrangement links TRBV7-9 to TRBJ1-1, with a possible D match to TRBD1 (6 bases). CDR3 length equals 12 residues. The germline gives CDR1 SEHNR, CDR2 FQNEAQ (reference sequence). The V gene lost 5 bases and the J gene lost 4 bases, with 8 bases spanning the gap. CDR3 amino acids: CASSQGSTEAFF. The CDR3 bases are TGTGCCAGCAGCCAGGGGTCCACTGAAGCTTTCTTT.

The genes are TRBV5-1 and TRBJ2-2; possibly TRBD1 or TRBD2 for D (6 bases each). V gave up 4 bases and J gave up 2 bases, with 15 bases separating them. Germline CDR1 and CDR2: SGHRS and YFSETQ. The CDR3 loop spans 16 amino acids. The CDR3 reads CASSAGDLLNTGELFF. The CDR3 DNA follows: TGCGCCAGCAGCGCAGGGGACTTACTTAACACCGGGGAGCTGTTTTTT.

This chain connects TRBV3-1 to TRBJ1-2; TRBD1 matches at 7 bases. Germline lookup yields CDR1 LGHDT and CDR2 YNNKEL (reference sequence). V lost 1 base, J lost 2 bases, and 4 bases stayed unmatched. The CDR3 length is 15 residues. Here the CDR3 DNA reads TGTGCCAGCAGCCAAGGCCGGGGACAGAACTATGGCTACACCTTC. This encodes CASSQGRGQNYGYTF.

The V gene is TRBV6-1, the J gene TRBJ2-7, with D possibly matching TRBD2 (5 bases). The CDR3 consists of 12 residues. Per germline, CDR1 MNHNS and CDR2 SASEGT. Deletions cut 10 bases from V and 5 bases from J, with 15 bases between. CDR3 residues: CATTGPGDEQYV. CDR3 DNA sequence: TGTGCCACCACCGGGCCCGGGGACGAGCAGTACGTC.

The V call is TRBV19, the J call TRBJ2-6, with D perhaps TRBD1 or TRBD2 (5 bases each). Germline lookup yields CDR1 LNHDA and CDR2 SQIVND (reference sequence). CDR3 length: 17 amino acids. Trimming cost V 3 bases and J 0 bases, with 12 bases left between them. This CDR3 is CASSITGTVSGANVLTF. DNA for the CDR3: TGTGCCAGTAGTATTACCGGGACCGTCTCTGGGGCCAACGTCCTGACTTTC.

This clonotype has more than one count but fewer than ten. The rearrangement uses TRBV2 and TRBJ2-7, with 13 bases fitting TRBD2. The germline CDR1 and CDR2 sequences are SNHLY and FYNNEI. V was pared by 0 bases and J by 3 bases, with 2 bases of the junction left unmatched. CDR3 length equals 16 residues. In DNA form, the CDR3 reads TGTGCCAGCAGTGAAGCGACTAGCGGGGGGTTCTACGAGCAGTACGTC. This gives the protein CASSEATSGGFYEQYV.

At least ten counts were recorded for this clonotype. The chain joins TRBV7-6 to TRBJ2-5, with D maybe TRBD2 (5 bases). The V gene lost 1 base and the J gene lost 4 bases, with 13 bases spanning the gap. There are 15 residues in the CDR3. Germline loops: CDR1 SGHVS, CDR2 FNYEAQ. The CDR3, as DNA: TGTGCCAGCAGCTTAGGGTCCCGGGATGGAGAGACCCAGTACTTC. This gives the protein CASSLGSRDGETQYF.

This clonotype came up many times. The V and J genes are TRBV11-2 and TRBJ2-2, with D perhaps TRBD2 (6 bases). Germline CDR1 reads SGHAT; CDR2 reads FQNNGV. The CDR3 loop spans 16 amino acids. The V gene lost 1 base and the J gene lost 2 bases, with 11 bases spanning the gap. This CDR3 is CASSLGAGSNTGELFF. The CDR3 DNA follows: TGTGCCAGCAGCTTAGGTGCGGGGAGCAACACCGGGGAGCTGTTTTTT.

The chain has TRBV5-1 and TRBJ2-7; 7 bases fit TRBD2. The CDR3 spans 19 residues. Germline CDR1 SGHRS, CDR2 YFSETQ. V was clipped by 3 bases and J by 7 bases; unmatched bases: 25. The CDR3 sequence: CASSSLTPKRGFPIREQYV. The CDR3 DNA follows: TGCGCCAGCAGCTCGCTGACCCCCAAGCGGGGTTTCCCCATCCGGGAGCAGTACGTC.

This clonotype has only a few counts. The chain joins TRBV7-9 to TRBJ1-3, with D maybe TRBD1 (5 bases). Trimming took off 9 bases at V and 0 bases at J, with 21 bases between the two ends. Germline V lookup: CDR1 SEHNR, CDR2 FQNEAQ (reference sequence). The CDR3 has 17 amino acids. In DNA form, the CDR3 reads TGTGCCAGTAGAACCGGGGGGAGAATGTTCTCTGGAAACACCATATATTTT. It codes for CASRTGGRMFSGNTIYF. The complete variable domain, with remaining parts taken from reference TRBV7-9 and TRBJ1-3, reads DTGVSQNPRHKITKRGQNVTFRCDPISEHNRLYWYRQTLGQGPEFLTYFQNEAQLEKSRLLSDRFSAERPKGSFSTLEIQRTEQGDSAMYLCASRTGGRMFSGNTIYFGEGSWLTVV.

This clonotype was observed a few times. The V and J genes are TRBV7-6 and TRBJ2-1, with D hard to call. This CDR3 is built from 16 residues. Germline-derived CDR1 and CDR2 are SGHVS and FNYEAQ. Trimming pared 1 base from V and 0 bases from J, leaving 10 bases between. In DNA form, the CDR3 reads TGTGCCAGCAGCTTAGTGGCGGCTAGCTCCTACAATGAGCAGTTCTTC. This codes for CASSLVAASSYNEQFF.

The genes are TRBV5-6 and TRBJ2-5; the D gene is possibly TRBD1 (5 bases). Per the germline V gene, CDR1 is SGHDT and CDR2 is YYEEEE. Trimming cost V 1 base and J 2 bases, with 9 bases left between them. The length of the CDR3 is 14 residues. The CDR3 DNA is TGTGCCAGCAGCTTGTACAAGGGGCAAGAGACCCAGTACTTC. Residues: CASSLYKGQETQYF. Filled out from reference TRBV5-6 and TRBJ2-5, the complete variable domain reads DAGVTQSPTHLIKTRGQQVTLRCSPKSGHDTVSWYQQALGQGPQFIFQYYEEEERQRGNFPDRFSGHQFPNYSSELNVNALLLGDSALYLCASSLYKGQETQYFGPGTRLLVL.

DNA of the CDR3: TGCAGTGCTAGAGAGGGCATACAGGGACGCCAAGAGACCCAGTACTTC. Translation: CSAREGIQGRQETQYF. This chain links TRBV20-1 with TRBJ2-5; D is perhaps TRBD1 (6 bases). V was shortened by 0 bases and J by 1 base, with 15 bases between the two germline ends. This CDR3 comprises 16 residues. The germline V gene has CDR1 DFQATT and CDR2 SNEGSKA (reference sequence).

The table lists this clonotype with many counts. V is TRBV7-3 and J is TRBJ2-1, with 7 bases identical to TRBD1. In germline, CDR1 is SGHTA, CDR2 FQGTGA. V shed 8 bases and J 6 bases; nucleotides not matched to a gene: 7. CDR3 length: 13 amino acids. DNA for the CDR3: TGTGCCAGCGCCTGGACAGGCCTCAATGAGCAGTTCTTC. This codes for CASAWTGLNEQFF.

In its sample, this clonotype was seen a few times. The V and J genes are TRBV24-1 and TRBJ2-7; D unresolved. This CDR3 has 16 residues. The ends were cut back, 0 bases at V and 3 bases at J, with 14 bases in the middle. The germline V gene has CDR1 KGHDR and CDR2 SFDVKD. CDR3 nucleotides: TGTGCCACCAGTGATTTGGACCCCAGACTCCTCTACGAGCAGTACGTC. Translating it yields CATSDLDPRLLYEQYV.

This clonotype appeared a few times. This chain uses TRBV3-1 with TRBJ2-2; tentative D call: TRBD2 (5 bases). The ends were cut back, 8 bases at V and 4 bases at J, with 11 bases in the middle. The length of the CDR3 is 13 residues. The germline V gene has CDR1 LGHDT and CDR2 YNNKEL (reference sequence). The DNA of the CDR3 is TGTGCCAGCCAAACGGGGAGCACCGGGGAGCTGTTTTTT. Translated: CASQTGSTGELFF.

This chain uses TRBV7-2 with TRBJ2-5; TRBD1 agrees at 8 bases. The CDR3 consists of 18 residues. Germline CDR1 is SGHTA and CDR2 is FQGNSA. V lost 0 bases and J lost 3; bases outside the gene matches: 12. The CDR3 sequence is CASSLALGQGNQKETQYF. DNA of the CDR3: TGTGCCAGCAGCTTAGCGCTTGGACAGGGAAACCAGAAAGAGACCCAGTACTTC.

A few counts support this clonotype. This chain connects TRBV7-9 to TRBJ1-4, with D tentatively TRBD1 (6 bases). Germline-derived CDR1 and CDR2 are SEHNR and FQNEAQ (reference sequence). The CDR3 totals 14 residues. V gave up 1 base and J gave up 8 bases, with 11 bases separating them. The CDR3 nucleotides are TGTGCCAGCAGCTTAGGCAGGGGAGAGGAAAAACTGTTTTTT. Protein product: CASSLGRGEEKLFF.

The chain joins TRBV12-3 or TRBV12-4 to TRBJ1-5; 8 nucleotides agree with TRBD1. With 7 bases clipped from V and 5 bases from J, the junction kept 10 bases outside the gene matches. The CDR3 consists of 15 residues. The CDR3 sequence: CASTAGQGKDQPQHF. The CDR3 DNA is TGTGCCAGCACCGCCGGACAGGGCAAAGATCAGCCCCAGCATTTT.

This clonotype was picked up many times. The chain employs TRBV29-1 and TRBJ2-1, with TRBD2 identical over 7 bases. The CDR3 has 13 amino acids. CDR1 is SQVTM and CDR2 is ANQGSEA in the germline V gene. The V and J ends lost 5 bases and 6 bases, in that order; junction bases with no gene match: 7. The CDR3 loop reads CSVLDWGGNEQFF. The CDR3, as DNA: TGCAGCGTTTTAGATTGGGGGGGCAATGAGCAGTTCTTC.

V and J are TRBV7-8 and TRBJ2-1; D gene uncertain. V was cut by 5 bases and J by 9 bases, with 17 bases left in between. Germline-derived CDR1 and CDR2 are SGHVS and FQNEAQ. This CDR3 comprises 14 residues. The CDR3 DNA reads TGTGCCAGCAGCCTAAGACCCCGCAGCTCTGAGCAGTTCTTC. Translation: CASSLRPRSSEQFF.